A selection of T cell receptor beta chains follows, all from one sample in a study of cytomegalovirus exposure and HLA in healthy donors. TCRdb's copy holds only in-frame clones and misses some; the assay was immunoSEQ multiplex PCR. The table shows over 70,000 clones, with about 93% occurring only once. The sequencing sample was made of PBMCs. The receptors shown here come from a woman younger than 30 in good health and CMV-seronegative. Both conserved end residues are part of each CDR3. D genes are given only for firm matches. A row's size may be missing; if present it is once, few, many or a size class.

abundance | len | d_gene | j_gene | v_gene | CDR3aa | CDR3nt
. | 14 | TRBD1 | TRBJ1-1 | TRBV18 | CASSPGTDNTEAFF | TGTGCCAGCTCACCAGGGACAGATAACACTGAAGCTTTCTTT
. | 18 | . | TRBJ1-6 | TRBV19 | CASSTSERGGSYNSPLHF | TGTGCCAGTAGTACCTCCGAACGGGGAGGATCCTATAATTCACCCCTCCACTTT
once | 16 | TRBD2 | TRBJ2-2 | TRBV28 | CASSLTGLADTGELFF | TGTGCCAGCAGTTTAACGGGACTAGCAGACACCGGGGAGCTGTTTTTT
once | 14 | . | TRBJ2-7 | TRBV9 | CASSVEQGTSEQYF | TGTGCCAGCAGCGTAGAACAGGGAACGTCTGAGCAGTACTTC
. | 17 | TRBD2 | TRBJ2-5 | TRBV9 | CASSVGSGGGAGETQYF | TGTGCCAGCAGCGTAGGAAGTGGCGGGGGGGCCGGAGAGACCCAGTACTTC
. | 17 | TRBD2 | TRBJ2-1 | TRBV29-1 | CSVALFRRGAFYNEQFF | TGCAGCGTTGCTCTTTTTAGGCGGGGGGCCTTCTACAATGAGCAGTTCTTC
. | 10 | . | TRBJ1-1 | TRBV7-2 | CASSLAGAFF | TGTGCCAGCAGCCTGGCGGGAGCTTTCTTT
. | 14 | TRBD1 | TRBJ1-2 | TRBV6-6 | CASRPGQGGYGYTF | TGTGCCAGCAGACCGGGACAGGGGGGCTATGGCTACACCTTC
. | 16 | . | TRBJ1-4 | TRBV28 | CASSYRDPATNEKLFF | TGTGCCAGCAGCTACAGGGATCCTGCAACTAATGAAAAACTGTTTTTT
. | 16 | TRBD1 | TRBJ1-5 | TRBV6-1 | CASSDPDRGGGQPQHF | TGTGCCAGCAGTGACCCGGACAGGGGGGGAGGTCAGCCCCAGCATTTT
once | 12 | . | TRBJ1-2 | TRBV2 | CASGRDLDGYTF | TGTGCCAGCGGCAGGGACTTGGATGGCTACACCTTC
. | 15 | TRBD1 | TRBJ2-7 | TRBV6-5 | CASTRLKVTGGEQYF | TGTGCCAGCACTCGCTTAAAAGTGACAGGGGGCGAGCAGTACTTC
. | 13 | . | TRBJ1-5 | TRBV30 | CAWSVYRNQPQHF | TGTGCCTGGAGTGTATACAGAAATCAGCCCCAGCATTTT